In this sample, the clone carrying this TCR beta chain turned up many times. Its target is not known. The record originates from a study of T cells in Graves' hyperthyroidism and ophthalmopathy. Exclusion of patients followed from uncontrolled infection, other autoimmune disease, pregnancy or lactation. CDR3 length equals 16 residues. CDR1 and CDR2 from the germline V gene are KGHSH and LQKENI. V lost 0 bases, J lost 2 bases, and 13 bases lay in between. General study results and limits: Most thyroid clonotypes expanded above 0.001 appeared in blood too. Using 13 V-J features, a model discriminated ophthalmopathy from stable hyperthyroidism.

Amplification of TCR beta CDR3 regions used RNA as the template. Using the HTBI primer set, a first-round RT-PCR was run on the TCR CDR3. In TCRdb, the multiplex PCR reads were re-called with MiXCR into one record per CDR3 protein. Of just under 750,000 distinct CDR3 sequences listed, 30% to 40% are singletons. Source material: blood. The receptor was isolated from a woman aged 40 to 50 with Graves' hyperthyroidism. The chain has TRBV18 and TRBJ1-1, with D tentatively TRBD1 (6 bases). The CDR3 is CASSPPSQGSNTEAFF. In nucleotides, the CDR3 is TGTGCCAGCTCACCACCGAGCCAGGGGAGCAACACTGAAGCTTTCTTT. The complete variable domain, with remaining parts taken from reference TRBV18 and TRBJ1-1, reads NAGVMQNPRHLVRRRGQEARLRCSPMKGHSHVYWYRQLPEEGLKFMVYLQKENIIDESGMPKERFSAEFPKEGPSILRIQQVVRGDSAAYFCASSPPSQGSNTEAFFGQGTRLTVV.